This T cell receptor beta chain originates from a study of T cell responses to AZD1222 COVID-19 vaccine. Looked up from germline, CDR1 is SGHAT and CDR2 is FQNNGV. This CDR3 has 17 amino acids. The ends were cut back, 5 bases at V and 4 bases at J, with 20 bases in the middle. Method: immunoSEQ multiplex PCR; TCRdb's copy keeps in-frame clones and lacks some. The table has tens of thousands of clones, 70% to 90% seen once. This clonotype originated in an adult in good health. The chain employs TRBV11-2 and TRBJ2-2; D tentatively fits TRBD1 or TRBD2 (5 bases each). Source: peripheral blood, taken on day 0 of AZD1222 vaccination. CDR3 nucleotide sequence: TGTGCCAGCAGCCCGATAGAGGCTTGGGGGAGCACCGGGGAGCTGTTTTTT. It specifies CASSPIEAWGSTGELFF. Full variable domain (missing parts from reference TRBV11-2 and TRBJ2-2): EAGVAQSPRYKIIEKRQSVAFWCNPISGHATLYWYQQILGQGPKLLIQFQNNGVVDDSQLPKDRFSAERLKGVDSTLKIQPAKLEDSAVYLCASSPIEAWGSTGELFFGEGSRLTVL.